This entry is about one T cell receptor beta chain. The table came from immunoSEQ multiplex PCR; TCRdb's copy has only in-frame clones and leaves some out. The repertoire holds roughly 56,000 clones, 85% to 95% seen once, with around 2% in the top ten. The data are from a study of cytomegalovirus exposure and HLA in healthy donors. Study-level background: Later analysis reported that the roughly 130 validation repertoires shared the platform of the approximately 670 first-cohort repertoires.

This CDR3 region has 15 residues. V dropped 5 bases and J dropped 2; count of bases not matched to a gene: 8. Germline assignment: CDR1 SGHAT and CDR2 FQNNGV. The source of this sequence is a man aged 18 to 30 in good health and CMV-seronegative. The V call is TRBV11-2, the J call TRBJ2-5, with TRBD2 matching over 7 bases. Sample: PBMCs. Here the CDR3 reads CASSRALASQETQYF. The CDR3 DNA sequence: TGTGCCAGCAGCCGCGCACTAGCGTCTCAAGAGACCCAGTACTTC.